This T cell receptor (beta chain) was found in a study of cytomegalovirus exposure and HLA in healthy donors. Worth noting for this clone: What it binds is not known.

In germline, CDR1 is SQVTM, CDR2 ANQGSEA. V shed 5 bases and J shed 0 bases, with 10 bases lying between them. The CDR3 spans 13 residues. The PCR contained 60 Vbeta and 13 Jbeta primers. Here immunoSEQ multiplex PCR was the method, and the copy in TCRdb shows in-frame clones only, minus some. The listing records more than 90,000 clones. General study results and limits: Follow-up analysis later connected one missense variant in DCLRE1C with trimming of TCR beta V- and J-genes. What a later analysis showed was that several of the most significant clusters appeared linked to common viral pathogens. One later analysis reportedly identified an Asian-associated ancestry cluster that showed fewer N-insertions than the approximately 710-donor mean.

Sample: PBMCs. This clonotype originated in a young man in good health and CMV-seronegative. The chain combines TRBV29-1 with TRBJ1-1; possible D gene TRBD1, 6 bases. The CDR3 DNA is TGCAGCGTTAGAACAGGGATGAACACTGAAGCTTTCTTT. It specifies CSVRTGMNTEAFF.